The 25 T cell receptor beta chains reported below all come from one sample, sequenced in a study of shared clonotypes between healthy human individuals. This table comes from immunoSEQ multiplex PCR, and its TCRdb copy is limited to in-frame clones, with some not included. The sample consists of some 2 million clones, about 95% of them appearing once. Naive CD8 cells, CD45RO-negative and positively selected for CCR7, excluded terminally differentiated effector memory CD45RA+ cells. Material: naive CD8+ T cells sorted from blood. Receptors originate from a man between 18 and 35 years old in good health.

The V call is TRBV5-5, the J call TRBJ2-1; 8 bases are a match to TRBD1. V gave up 3 bases and J gave up 1 base; unmatched junction bases: 0. The CDR3 runs 14 residues. Germline-derived CDR1 and CDR2 are SGHKS and YYEKEE (reference sequence). CDR3 in DNA: TGTGCCAGCAGCTGGACAGGGTCCTACAATGAGCAGTTCTTC. This sequence encodes CASSWTGSYNEQFF.

The chain recombines TRBV29-1 with TRBJ2-2, with TRBD1 identical over 8 bases. In germline, CDR1 is SQVTM, CDR2 ANQGSEA. The CDR3 runs to 14 residues. The junction had 6 bases not matched to a gene; V was cut back by 7 bases and J by 2 bases. This CDR3 reads CSGQGQDNTGELFF. CDR3 nucleotide sequence: TGCAGCGGGCAGGGACAGGACAACACCGGGGAGCTGTTTTTT.

CDR3 DNA sequence: TGTGCCAGCAGCGGTATTTCCTACAATGAGCAGTTCTTC. Residues: CASSGISYNEQFF. The chain recombines TRBV27 with TRBJ2-1; no clear D gene. The V gene lost 6 bases and the J gene lost 1 base, with 7 bases spanning the gap. In germline, CDR1 is MNHEY, CDR2 SMNVEV (reference sequence). This CDR3 is 13 amino acids long.

This chain uses TRBV10-2 with TRBJ2-7; D might be TRBD1 or TRBD2, each matching 5 bases. This CDR3 region has 15 residues. CDR1 and CDR2 from the germline V gene are WSHSY and SAAADI. V lost 2 bases and J lost 4, with 15 bases in between. The CDR3 DNA follows: TGCGCCAGCAGTGAGCGGGGACCCCTGGGGTACGAGCAGTACTTC. It codes for CASSERGPLGYEQYF.

This chain connects TRBV5-8 to TRBJ2-7, with D unclear. CDR1 and CDR2 from the germline V gene are SGHTS and YDEGEE. The CDR3 has 12 residues. Between the trimmed V and J ends, which lost 4 bases and 2 bases, there was a span of 7 bases. The CDR3 reads CASSASPYEQYF. The CDR3 DNA sequence: TGTGCCAGCAGCGCCTCTCCCTACGAGCAGTACTTC.

The gene calls are TRBV5-6 and TRBJ1-3; D is ambiguous. There are 12 residues in the CDR3. Germline CDR1 SGHDT, CDR2 YYEEEE. V lost 2 bases, J lost 4 bases, and 4 bases lay in between. The CDR3 sequence: CASSFLGNTIYF. The DNA of the CDR3 is TGTGCCAGCAGCTTTCTCGGAAACACCATATATTTT.

The CDR3 protein is CASSQGGANEQFF. The CDR3 DNA follows: TGTGCCAGCAGCCAAGGGGGGGCAAATGAGCAGTTCTTC. This chain links TRBV4-2 with TRBJ2-1; tentatively, D is TRBD1 or TRBD2 (6 bases each). The CDR3 totals 13 residues. Trimming took off 1 base at V and 7 bases at J, with 8 bases between the two ends. CDR1 is LGHNA and CDR2 is YNFKEQ in the germline V gene.

The V gene is TRBV4-3, the J gene TRBJ1-5, with D perhaps matching TRBD1 (5 bases). Trimming pared 1 base from V and 11 bases from J, leaving 18 bases between. Germline CDR1 LGHNA, CDR2 YSLEER. This CDR3 has 15 residues. CDR3 sequence reads: CASSQVWGSGRAQHF. In nucleotides, the CDR3 is TGCGCCAGCAGCCAAGTATGGGGCTCCGGAAGGGCCCAGCATTTT.

This chain connects TRBV4-3 to TRBJ2-7; a possible D gene is TRBD2 (6 bases). Germline V gene sequence: CDR1 LGHNA, CDR2 YSLEER. The CDR3 is 15 residues long. V was shortened by 1 base and J by 3 bases, with 13 bases between the two germline ends. CDR3 DNA sequence: TGCGCCAGCAGCCAAGTCGCAACTAGCTTCTACGAGCAGTACTTC. Translated: CASSQVATSFYEQYF.

The rearrangement uses TRBV6-1 and TRBJ2-7; D gene ambiguous. Deletions cut 7 bases from V and 2 bases from J, with 18 bases between. Germline assignment: CDR1 MNHNS and CDR2 SASEGT. CDR3 length equals 15 residues. The CDR3 reads CASNDLGPSPYEQYF. CDR3 in DNA: TGTGCCAGCAATGATCTGGGCCCTTCTCCCTACGAGCAGTACTTC.

The chain uses TRBV19 and TRBJ1-4; D is uncertain. This CDR3 comprises 15 residues. V shed 0 bases and J shed 5 bases, with 10 bases lying between them. CDR1 LNHDA and CDR2 SQIVND come from the germline V gene (reference sequence). The DNA of the CDR3 is TGTGCCAGTAGTATAGATCCGGGAGCCAATGAAAAACTGTTTTTT. This encodes CASSIDPGANEKLFF.

This chain uses TRBV6-1 with TRBJ2-3; 10 bases map to TRBD2. With V trimmed by 6 bases and J by 3 bases, 3 bases remained unmatched. There are 14 residues in the CDR3. Germline CDR1 is MNHNS and CDR2 is SASEGT. The DNA for the CDR3 is TGTGCCAGCAGGGAGCGGGGGGGGACAGATACGCAGTATTTT. This sequence encodes CASRERGGTDTQYF.

The genes are TRBV6-1 and TRBJ2-1, with D tentatively TRBD1 or TRBD2 (5 bases each). The germline V gene encodes CDR1 MNHNS and CDR2 SASEGT. CDR3 length equals 16 residues. Trimming stripped 1 base from V and 7 bases from J, with 17 bases between. The CDR3 spells CASSEGRGAGRNEQFF. CDR3 sequence (DNA): TGTGCCAGCAGTGAAGGACGAGGGGCCGGACGGAATGAGCAGTTCTTC.

The rearrangement uses TRBV19 and TRBJ1-1, with D perhaps TRBD1 (6 bases). Germline V gene sequence: CDR1 LNHDA, CDR2 SQIVND (reference sequence). The CDR3 contains 15 residues. Trimming left V 0 bases short and J 5 bases short, with 13 bases between. The CDR3: CASSIDGDTGTEAFF. DNA of the CDR3: TGTGCCAGTAGTATAGACGGGGACACTGGAACTGAAGCTTTCTTT.

The rearrangement links TRBV2 to TRBJ1-1; D not resolved. Trimming left V 7 bases short and J 11 bases short, with 23 bases between. CDR1 is SNHLY and CDR2 is FYNNEI in the germline V gene. The CDR3 sequence is 14 residues long. Written as DNA, the CDR3 is TGTGCCAGCATGGGAATAGGTAACCCCTCTTGGGCTTTCTTT. Protein sequence: CASMGIGNPSWAFF.

This chain's CDR3 is CASSLSTGTNEQFF. The CDR3 DNA follows: TGTGCCAGCAGCTTATCCACGGGTACGAATGAGCAGTTCTTC. The rearrangement links TRBV7-6 to TRBJ2-1; D remains ambiguous. CDR3 length equals 14 residues. CDR1 SGHVS and CDR2 FNYEAQ come from the germline V gene. The germline V and J ends were trimmed by 2 bases and 7 bases, with 12 bases remaining between them.

The chain joins TRBV12-5 to TRBJ1-5; D gene unclear. The length of the CDR3 is 15 residues. Per germline, CDR1 LGHNT and CDR2 FRNRAP. V was shortened by 1 base and J by 0 bases, with 7 bases between the two germline ends. The CDR3: CASGLGEPSNQPQHF. The CDR3 nucleotides read TGTGCTAGTGGTTTGGGAGAACCTAGCAATCAGCCCCAGCATTTT.

Concerning this clone: One junction end does not reproduce the germline sequence, and a read error may be involved. The identical CDR3 is also encoded by other nucleotide sequences in the sample. The chain recombines TRBV30 with TRBJ1-2; weak D call: TRBD1 (5 bases). The CDR3 has 13 amino acids. Germline loops: CDR1 GTSNPN, CDR2 SVGIG (reference sequence). The CDR3 spells CAWSGDGKGGYTF. The CDR3 DNA is TGTGCTTGGAGTGGGGACGGGAAAGGAGGCTACACCTTC. Looking up the rest from reference TRBV30 and TRBJ1-2 gives the full variable domain: SQTIHQWPATLVQPVGSPLSLECTVEGTSNPNLYWYRQAAGRGLQLLFYSVGIGQISSEVPQNLSASRPQDRQFILSSKKLLLSDSGFYLCAWSGDGKGGYTFGSGTRLTVV.

The gene calls are TRBV11-2 and TRBJ2-3; D remains ambiguous. The length of the CDR3 is 15 residues. Trimming took off 1 base at V and 2 bases at J, with 10 bases between the two ends. Germline V gives CDR1 SGHAT, CDR2 FQNNGV. This CDR3 reads CASSLVGYLTDTQYF. The CDR3 coding sequence is TGTGCCAGCAGCTTAGTTGGCTACCTCACAGATACGCAGTATTTT.

The CDR3 bases are TGTGCCAGCAGCCCTTACGGGGGGCAAGGGAATGAGCAGTTCTTC. Protein sequence: CASSPYGGQGNEQFF. The chain employs TRBV9 and TRBJ2-1; tentatively, D is TRBD2 (7 bases). This CDR3 has 15 residues. Trimming left V 4 bases short and J 7 bases short, with 18 bases between. Germline V CDR1 and CDR2: SGDLS, YYNGEE.

Only one count was recorded for this clone. Different DNA sequences within this sample yield the same CDR3. The CDR3, as DNA: TGTGCCAGCAGCGTAGACGGGTATAGCAATCAGCCCCAGCATTTT. This gives the protein CASSVDGYSNQPQHF. The chain recombines TRBV9 with TRBJ1-5; D uncertain. Trimming stripped 0 bases from V and 0 bases from J, with 7 bases between. CDR3 length equals 15 residues. Germline CDR1 and CDR2: SGDLS and YYNGEE.

The chain links TRBV5-1 to TRBJ2-1; 12 nucleotides agree with TRBD2. This CDR3 comprises 15 residues. V lost 2 bases and J lost 5; bases outside the gene matches: 2. Germline CDR1 and CDR2: SGHRS and YFSETQ. The CDR3 loop reads CASSFPSGRDNEQFF. For the CDR3, the DNA is TGCGCCAGCAGCTTTCCTAGCGGGAGGGACAATGAGCAGTTCTTC.

The rearrangement joins TRBV19 to TRBJ2-7; 7 positions agree with TRBD1. With V trimmed by 4 bases and J by 2 bases, 8 bases remained unmatched. The CDR3 runs to 15 residues. Germline V gene lookup returns CDR1 LNHDA and CDR2 SQIVND (reference sequence). The CDR3 DNA reads TGTGCCAGTAGTAGGGGGAGACAGGGCCCCTACGAGCAGTACTTC. Translating gives CASSRGRQGPYEQYF.

The gene calls are TRBV7-9 and TRBJ1-1; D might be TRBD1 (5 bases). The germline V gene encodes CDR1 SEHNR and CDR2 FQNEAQ (reference sequence). V gave up 7 bases and J gave up 0 bases, with 9 bases separating them. The CDR3 is 13 residues long. In DNA form, the CDR3 reads TGTGCCAGCATACAGGAAATGAACACTGAAGCTTTCTTT. This encodes CASIQEMNTEAFF.

The CDR3 loop is CASSDLGGQPQHF. In DNA form, the CDR3 reads TGTGCCAGCAGCGACCTAGGTGGGCAGCCCCAGCATTTT. The chain employs TRBV5-6 and TRBJ1-5; no definite D call. The CDR3 covers 13 residues. The germline V gene encodes CDR1 SGHDT and CDR2 YYEEEE. Trimming took off 4 bases at V and 7 bases at J, with 12 bases between the two ends.